This T cell receptor beta chain was sequenced during a study of cytomegalovirus exposure and HLA in healthy donors (dated by TCRdb to 2017 to 2019). Broadly, across the study: An earlier analysis of about 560 of the donors reported roughly 300 Gb of sequence data and 90 million to 120 million unique TCR beta sequences obtained from approximately 180 million T cells. Roughly 300 gigabases of sequencing data and approximately 85 million unique TCR sequences were included in an early release covering roughly 600 HLA-typed donors. The genetic ancestry cluster associated with self-reported Caucasian donors included over 80% of the approximately 430 genotyped donors. The study was designed to test whether signatures of past pathogen exposure could be identified by cataloging public T cell receptors. The study used immunosequencing to profile the T cell repertoires of 670 or so subjects and linked those repertoires to cytomegalovirus serostatus. Besides the first cohort of about 730 subjects, a separate validation cohort made up of 120 different subjects was used. To predict cytomegalovirus infection status, the study brought together high-throughput TCR immunosequencing, statistical association of individual TCRs with disease status, and machine learning. To study patterns of TCR occurrence, a later analysis re-analyzed previously published TCR beta repertoires from around 670 donors and added high-resolution HLA genotyping. Rather than using new phenotypic data, the later analysis identified candidate immune exposures from TCR beta sequences and from how often those sequences occurred across donors. An earlier analysis of nearly 600 of the donors applied high-throughput TCR beta sequencing to assess whether each TCR beta V gene segment acted as functional or pseudogenic. Donor age, sex, ethnicity and CMV serostatus were collected together with the repertoire data. A later genetic analysis used genome-wide SNP genotypes for about 65% of the 666 donors, treating that subset as a discovery cohort. Every discovery cohort repertoire had been produced on one sequencing platform. HLA typing covered class I and class II loci at four-digit resolution. Typing coverage varied by locus: about 620-630 donors for A, B, C, DRB1 and DQB1; under 550 for DQA1; 600 to 610 for DPA1; around 450 for DPB1. Roughly 5 DR-DQ haplotypes were treated as single units for association and clustering because of strong linkage in the cohort. On average, 235,054 unique TCR beta nucleotide sequences were sequenced per donor among 398 genotyped donors of the cohort, with 15% to 20% of those sequences being non-productive.

Worth noting for this clone: No antigen is known for it.

Inclusive of the bounding cysteine and phenylalanine, the CDR3 is 13 residues long. Only the CDR3 DNA stays, 39 bases, in frame from base 1. Trimming takes 5 bases from V and 8 bases from J, and the germline ends sit 12 bases apart. Reading the germline V gene gives CDR1 SGHNT and CDR2 YENEEA. The library was generated by the immunoSEQ multiplex PCR assay. For the multiplex PCR, a mixture combining 60 forward primers for TCR Vbeta segments and 13 reverse primers for TCR Jbeta segments was used. A multiplex PCR assay on genomic DNA amplified the CDR3 region of rearranged TCR beta genes. Amplified TCR beta libraries were sequenced as 87-base-pair reads on the Illumina HiSeq System. As for how the authors treated the data: A later analysis counted about 80 million unique TCR beta chains across the 650 to 800 repertoires, and roughly 10 million of these chains were shared by at least two donors. A nearest-neighbor algorithm error-corrected the raw reads and collapsed the reads into unique sequences, merging closely related sequences to remove PCR and sequencing errors. V, D and J gene segments were assigned by aligning CDR3 sequences to IMGT reference sequences. For a sequence to be retained, a match of at least six nucleotides to both a V gene segment and a J gene segment was required. A rearrangement counted as productive if the CDR3 had no stop codons and remained in frame with V and J, and every other rearrangement counted as non-productive. Following IMGT convention, CDR3 was defined as the stretch from the second conserved V-encoded cysteine to the conserved J-encoded phenylalanine. Sequences without an unambiguous match to a single V gene segment were excluded from the earlier analysis of 500 to 700 of the donors. An earlier analysis of around 600 of the donors classified V segments as functional when productive rearrangements were above 56.7% and as segregating when the standard deviation between donors was above 5%. To diagnose cytomegalovirus status from the catalog of TCR beta chain sequences, a statistical classification framework was built. In a later analysis, V and J genes were assigned by comparing TCR nucleotide sequences against IMGT/GENE-DB human TR gene sequences. Using the TCRdist pipeline, a later analysis assigned CDR3 sequences along with most-parsimonious VDJ recombination scenarios. In a later analysis, each TCR beta chain was defined by its CDR3 amino acid sequence together with its V-gene family, and reads lacking a unique V-gene family were excluded. As a way to deal with suspected cross-contamination and a sequencing artifact, a later analysis dropped over 550 nucleotide sequences that were highly shared and had low generation probability. For each public chain, a later analysis derived a clonal expansion index from normalized ranks of inferred template counts within each repertoire. In a later analysis, generation probabilities were computed using a VDJ recombination model fitted to out-of-frame rearrangements, and the results were checked against IGoR. A later analysis scored TCR-TCR, TCR-HLA and TCR-CMV co-occurrence with hypergeometric tests, applying a repertoire-size bias correction to TCR pairs. A later analysis estimated false discovery rates by permuting HLA or CMV assignments 20 times. A later analysis grouped co-occurring TCRs with DBSCAN, adding TCRdist sequence similarity when clustering within HLA-allele-positive subsets. Co-occurrence clustering excluded repertoires with fewer than 30,000 or more than 120,000 public chains, plus five with anomalous nucleotide sharing. In its TCRdb copy, this immuneACCESS table keeps in-frame sequences only and misses some clones. Where compared with another copy, unresolved V genes explain less than half of these, and the others have no known cause. From that table come the V and J calls and clone size; the DNA was used to work out D and trimming. The table for this sample lists approximately 52,000 clones. 9% to 15% of the sample lies in the top ten.

In total, approximately 610 healthy bone marrow donors made up the cohort. At the time of sampling, all cohort members were nominally healthy, though unrecorded immune exposures were likely present. The donor tested CMV seropositive and was one of the 289 seropositive cohort members. A peripheral blood sample was collected from each donor, and TCR beta sequencing was performed on peripheral blood mononuclear cells. The Qiagen DNeasy Blood Extraction Kit was used to extract genomic DNA from the blood cell samples. Paper-wide results and their limitations: In this cohort, only TCR beta chains were sequenced, and detectable features were limited by the absence of alpha or paired-chain data. In a later analysis, some 17,000 TCR beta sequences were associated with specific HLA alleles at a false discovery rate of 0.05. In a later analysis, HLA-associated TCR beta chains showed more clonal expansion and lower generation probabilities than non-associated chains that were equally common. Because some donors lacked HLA typing at each locus, the association tests relied only on the typed subset. Presence/absence analyses assumed roughly uniform sequencing depth across donors, an assumption that may not hold. Broadly in line with IMGT annotations, most TCR beta V segments showed up in productive rearrangements about 87% or about 30% of the time in an earlier analysis of under 700 of the donors. Across donors, most TCR sequences were observed very rarely, whereas some public TCRs were present in many individuals. A group of highly shared sequence variants was considered likely to be a technical artifact of the sequencing pipeline. The study gave a list of under 200 TCR beta chains associated with cytomegalovirus. In a later analysis, TCR association rates were found to vary across HLA loci, with the most associated TCRs seen for DRB1 alleles and the fewest for HLA-C alleles. Assigning TCR associations to individual alleles was difficult when HLA alleles, especially DR and DQ, strongly co-occurred. In vitro tests confirmed that a few of the cytomegalovirus-associated TCR beta chains recognize cytomegalovirus antigens. Because counts were too low, about 18 rarely observed V segments, including chromosome 9 orphons, were excluded from the earlier analysis of about 500 of the donors. A later analysis reported that several top co-occurrence clusters appeared linked to parvovirus B19, influenza, CMV and Epstein-Barr virus. In a later analysis, most CMV-associated TCR beta chains were found to appear HLA-restricted, with HLA associations seemingly driven largely by CMV exposure. CMV serostatus was the only immune exposure information available for the cohort. Linkage disequilibrium might explain the correlated functional status among segregating V segments, but an unknown experimental factor could not be excluded. A further reported finding was that TCR beta sequences accurately predicted the HLA-A and HLA-B alleles for most subjects in the first cohort. The authors suggested that the approach could potentially be extended to other disease states and immunological phenotypes. Because the 87-base-pair reads could not distinguish some IMGT-functional V segments, including TRBV6-2 and TRBV6-3, those segments were excluded. A later genetic analysis reported fewer N-insertions in productive TCRs among donors in an Asian-associated ancestry cluster than the roughly 640-donor mean. The classifier was reported to diagnose cytomegalovirus status with high specificity and sensitivity in both the original cohort and the validation cohort. A later genetic analysis associated a missense DCLRE1C variant with V-gene and J-gene trimming of TCR beta chains, and an independent cohort replicated the association.

Sequenced input: PBMCs. The chain employs TRBV11-3 and TRBJ1-4, and TRBD1 may be the D gene, going by 5 matching bases. The sequence derives from a woman aged 60 to 75 in good health and CMV-seropositive. The DNA sequence is as follows: TGTGCCAGCAGCCCCAGGGCGTGGGAAAAACTGTTTTTT. It encodes CASSPRAWEKLFF.